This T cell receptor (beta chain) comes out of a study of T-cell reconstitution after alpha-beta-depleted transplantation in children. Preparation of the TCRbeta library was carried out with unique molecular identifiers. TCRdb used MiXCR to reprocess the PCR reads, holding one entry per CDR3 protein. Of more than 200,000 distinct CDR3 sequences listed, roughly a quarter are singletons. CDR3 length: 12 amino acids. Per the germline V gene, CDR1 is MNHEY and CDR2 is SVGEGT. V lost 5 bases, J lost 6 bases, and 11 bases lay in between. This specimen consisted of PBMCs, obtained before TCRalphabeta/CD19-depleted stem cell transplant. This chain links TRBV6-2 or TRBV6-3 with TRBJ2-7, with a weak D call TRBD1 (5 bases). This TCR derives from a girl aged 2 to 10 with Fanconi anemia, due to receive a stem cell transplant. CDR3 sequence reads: CASSQTVSEQYF. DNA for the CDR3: TGTGCCAGCAGTCAGACAGTTTCCGAGCAGTACTTC.